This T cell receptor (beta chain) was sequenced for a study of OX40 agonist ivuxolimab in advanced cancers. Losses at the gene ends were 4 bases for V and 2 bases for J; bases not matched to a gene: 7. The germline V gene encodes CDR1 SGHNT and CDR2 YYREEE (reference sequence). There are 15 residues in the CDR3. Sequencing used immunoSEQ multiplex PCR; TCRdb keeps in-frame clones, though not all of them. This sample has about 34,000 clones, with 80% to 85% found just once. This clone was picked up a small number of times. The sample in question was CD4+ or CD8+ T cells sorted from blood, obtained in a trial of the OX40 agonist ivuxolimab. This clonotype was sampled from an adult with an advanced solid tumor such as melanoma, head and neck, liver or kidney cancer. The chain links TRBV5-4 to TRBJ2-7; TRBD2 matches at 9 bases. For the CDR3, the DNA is TGTGCCAGCAGCCCACGGACTAGCGCCACCTACGAGCAGTACTTC. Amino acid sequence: CASSPRTSATYEQYF.